This T cell receptor beta chain was identified during a study of response to subunit inactivated influenza vaccine (dated by TCRdb to 2017 to 2018). General notes on the study: Deep quantitative T cell receptor repertoire profiling was used in the study to track responses to a trivalent subunit inactivated influenza vaccine. The paper as a whole reports these results and caveats: According to the authors, only a limited number of new T cells may be recruited by each seasonal influenza vaccination.

Relative to germline, V is 3 bases shorter and J is 2 bases shorter, with 13 bases between their ends. The germline V gene sets CDR1 to SGHVS and CDR2 to FQNEAQ. Taken from cysteine to phenylalanine, the CDR3 has 15 residues. The kept DNA is CDR3 alone, 45 bases in frame from the first base. Libraries came from RT-PCR. These reads were obtained on an Illumina HiSeq 2500. TCRdb trimmed public reads at Q25 via fastp, called clones via MiXCR and kept in-frame beta chains. Under each unique CDR3 protein, matching rows form one entry showing the most common genes and DNA. Counted in this sample were 250,000 to 350,000 distinct CDR3 sequences; 20% to 25% of them appeared once. The biggest ten clones account for 9% to 12% of the sample. A single count supports this clonotype. Which antigen it targets is not known. No clone much larger than this one lies a single base away; base qualities are absent. On its own, one read is weak support.

Sequenced material: PBMCs from blood, taken 21 months after vaccination. The rearranged segments are TRBV7-8 and TRBJ1-2; a weak D assignment points to TRBD1 (5 bases agree). The TCR originated in a man aged 50-75 years who received an inactivated influenza vaccine. Donor details come from another sample of the same person, matched by shared clones. In nucleotides, the sequence is TGTGCCAGCAGCTTGGGACCGAAAGTAAACTATGGCTACACCTTC. This codes for CASSLGPKVNYGYTF. Beyond the CDR3, the reference TRBV7-8 and TRBJ1-2 genes provide the residues; the full variable domain reads: GAGVSQSPRYKVAKRGQDVALRCDPISGHVSLFWYQQALGQGPEFLTYFQNEAQLDKSGLPSDRFFAERPEGSVSTLKIQRTQQEDSAVYLCASSLGPKVNYGYTFGSGTRLTVV.